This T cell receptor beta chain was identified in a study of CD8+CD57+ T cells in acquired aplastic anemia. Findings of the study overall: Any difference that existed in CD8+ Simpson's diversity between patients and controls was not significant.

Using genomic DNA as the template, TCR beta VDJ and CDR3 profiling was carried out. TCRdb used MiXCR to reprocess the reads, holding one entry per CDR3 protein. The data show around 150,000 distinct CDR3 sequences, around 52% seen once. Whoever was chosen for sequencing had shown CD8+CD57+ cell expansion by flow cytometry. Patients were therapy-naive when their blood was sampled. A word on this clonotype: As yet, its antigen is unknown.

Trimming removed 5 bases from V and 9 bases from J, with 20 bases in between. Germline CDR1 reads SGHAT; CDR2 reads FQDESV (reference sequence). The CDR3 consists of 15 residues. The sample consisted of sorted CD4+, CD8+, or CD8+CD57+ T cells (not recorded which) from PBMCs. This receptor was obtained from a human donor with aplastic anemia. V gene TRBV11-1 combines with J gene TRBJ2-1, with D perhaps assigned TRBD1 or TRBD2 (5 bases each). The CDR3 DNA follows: TGTGCCAGCAGCAACCGGGACCACCGACGAAGTGAGCAGTTCTTC. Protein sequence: CASSNRDHRRSEQFF.